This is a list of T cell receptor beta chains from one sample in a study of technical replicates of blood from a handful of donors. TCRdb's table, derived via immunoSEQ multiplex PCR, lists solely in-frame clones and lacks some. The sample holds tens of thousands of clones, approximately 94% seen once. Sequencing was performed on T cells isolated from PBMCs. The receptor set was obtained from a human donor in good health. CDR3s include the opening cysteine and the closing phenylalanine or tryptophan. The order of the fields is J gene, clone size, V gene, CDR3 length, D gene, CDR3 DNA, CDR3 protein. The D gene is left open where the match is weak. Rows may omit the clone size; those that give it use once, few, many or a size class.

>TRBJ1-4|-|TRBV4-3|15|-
TGCGCCAGCAGCCAAGACAGGGAGGTTGATGAAAAACTGTTTTTT
CASSQDREVDEKLFF
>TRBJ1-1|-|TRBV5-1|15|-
TGCGCCAGCAGCTTAGTCAGGGGTGGGAACACTGAAGCTTTCTTT
CASSLVRGGNTEAFF
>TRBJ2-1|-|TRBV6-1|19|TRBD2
TGTGCCAGCAGTGGGGTAGGAGCGGGAGAAGTTCGTGGCTACAATGAGCAGTTCTTC
CASSGVGAGEVRGYNEQFF
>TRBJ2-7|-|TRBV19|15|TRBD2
TGTGCCAGTAGGCGGACTAGCGGGACTCAATACGAGCAGTACTTC
CASRRTSGTQYEQYF
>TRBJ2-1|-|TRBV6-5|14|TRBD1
TGTGCCAGCCGGACAGGGGGCTCCTACAATGAGCAGTTCTTC
CASRTGGSYNEQFF
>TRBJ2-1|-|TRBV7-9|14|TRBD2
TGTGCCAGCAGCTTAGAGCGGGAGAGTTATGAGCAGTTCTTC
CASSLERESYEQFF
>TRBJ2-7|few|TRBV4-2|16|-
TGTGCCAGCAGCCAAGATCAGGAAACTCCCTCCTACGAGCAGTACTTC
CASSQDQETPSYEQYF
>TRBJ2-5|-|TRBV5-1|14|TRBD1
TGCGCCAGCAGCGGAACAGGGGGCTGGGAGACCCAGTACTTC
CASSGTGGWETQYF
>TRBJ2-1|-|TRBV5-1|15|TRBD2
TGCGCCAGCAGCTCTCTAGCGGGAGACTACAATGAGCAGTTCTTC
CASSSLAGDYNEQFF
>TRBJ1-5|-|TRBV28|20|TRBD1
TGTGCCAGGGGGTGTGAGACAGGGCGAGTAACCCGATATAGCAATCAGCCCCAGCATTTT
CARGCETGRVTRYSNQPQHF
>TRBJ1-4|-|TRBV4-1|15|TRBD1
TGCGCCAGCAGCCGAGGGCAGGGGGTTAATGAAAAACTGTTTTTT
CASSRGQGVNEKLFF
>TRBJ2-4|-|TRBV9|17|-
TGTGCCAGCAGCGCTCAGCGGGGTTTAGCGACAGGAGACATTCAGTACTTC
CASSAQRGLATGDIQYF
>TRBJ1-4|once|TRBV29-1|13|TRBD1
TGCAGCGTCGGGGACAGGGTGGGAGAAAAACTGTTTTTT
CSVGDRVGEKLFF
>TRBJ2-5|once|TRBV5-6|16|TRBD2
TGTGCCAGCAGCCTACCGGAGGGAGGGCCCGGGGAGACCCAGTACTTC
CASSLPEGGPGETQYF
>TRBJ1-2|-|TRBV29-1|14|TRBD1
TGCAGCGTTAGGAAACAGGGGACTAACTATGGCTACACCTTC
CSVRKQGTNYGYTF
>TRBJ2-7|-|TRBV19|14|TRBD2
TGTGCCAGTAGTATAGGTAGCGGGCCACGGGAGCAGTACTTC
CASSIGSGPREQYF
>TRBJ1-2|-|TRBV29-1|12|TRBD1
TGCAGCGGAGGGACAGGGAACTATGGCTACACCTTC
CSGGTGNYGYTF
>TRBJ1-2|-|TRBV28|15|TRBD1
TGTGCCAGCAGTGTCCCCGCGGGACAGAACTATGGCTACACCTTC
CASSVPAGQNYGYTF
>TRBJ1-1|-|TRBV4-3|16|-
TGCGCCAGCAGCCAAGTATTTGGCAGGGTCGGGACTGAAGCTTTCTTT
CASSQVFGRVGTEAFF
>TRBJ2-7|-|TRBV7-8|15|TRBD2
TGTGCCAGCAGCTTAGTGAGGACTAGCAGTTACGAGCAGTACTTC
CASSLVRTSSYEQYF
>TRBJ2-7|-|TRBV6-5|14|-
TGTGCCAGCAGTTACCCTGGCGGGGCCTACGAGCAGTACTTC
CASSYPGGAYEQYF
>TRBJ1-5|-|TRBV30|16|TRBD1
TGTGCCTGGAGTGAAGGCAGGACAGGTTACAATCAGCCCCAGCATTTT
CAWSEGRTGYNQPQHF
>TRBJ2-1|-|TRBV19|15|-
TGTGCCAGTAGTGAGTGGGCAGGCTCCTACAATGAGCAGTTCTTC
CASSEWAGSYNEQFF
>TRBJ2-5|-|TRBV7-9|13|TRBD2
TGTGCCAGCAAGGAGCGGGAGGCAGAGACCCAGTACTTC
CASKEREAETQYF
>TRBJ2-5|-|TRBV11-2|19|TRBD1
TGTGCCAGCGGACCCCGGGACAGGGGAAGAGGGGGAATCCAAGAGACCCAGTACTTC
CASGPRDRGRGGIQETQYF
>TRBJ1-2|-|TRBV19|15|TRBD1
TGTGCCAGTAGTTCCGGGACAGGGGGGTCCTATGGCTACACCTTC
CASSSGTGGSYGYTF
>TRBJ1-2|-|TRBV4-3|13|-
TGCGCCAGCAGCCAAGATAGGGGGTATGGCTACACCTTC
CASSQDRGYGYTF
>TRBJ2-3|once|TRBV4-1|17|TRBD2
TGCGCCAGCAGCCAAGGGCTAGCGGGAGGGTATACAGATACGCAGTATTTT
CASSQGLAGGYTDTQYF
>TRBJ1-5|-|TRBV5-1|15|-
TGCGCCAGCAGCTTGGCCGGGAAGGCTTTACAGCCCCAGCATTTT
CASSLAGKALQPQHF
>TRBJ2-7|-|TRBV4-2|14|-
TGTGCCAGCAGCCAAGGGCTAGCCGGCTACGAGCAGTACTTC
CASSQGLAGYEQYF
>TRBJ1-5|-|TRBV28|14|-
TGTGCCAGCAACCCACAGGGCCCTAATCAGCCCCAGCATTTT
CASNPQGPNQPQHF
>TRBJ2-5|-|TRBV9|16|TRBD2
TGTGCCAGCAGCGTAGCTGGCGGGAGAGGTCACGAGACCCAGTACTTC
CASSVAGGRGHETQYF
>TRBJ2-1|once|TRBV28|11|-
TGTGCCATCAATGGGGGCAGGGAGCAGTTCTTC
CAINGGREQFF
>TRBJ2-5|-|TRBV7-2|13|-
TGTGCCAGCAGCTTCCAGGGGCTGGAGACCCAGTACTTC
CASSFQGLETQYF
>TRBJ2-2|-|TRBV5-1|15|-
TGCGCCAGCAGCTTTACACAGGGATACACCGGGGAGCTGTTTTTT
CASSFTQGYTGELFF
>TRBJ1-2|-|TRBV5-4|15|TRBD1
TGTGCCAGCAGCTTGGGGACAGGGGACGCCTATGGCTACACCTTC
CASSLGTGDAYGYTF
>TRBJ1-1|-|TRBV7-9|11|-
TGTGCCAGCAGCATCGGGGGGCAAGCTTTCTTT
CASSIGGQAFF
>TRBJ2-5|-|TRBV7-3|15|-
TGTGCCAGCAGCTCCCGCGGGATCAAAGAAGAGACCCAGTACTTC
CASSSRGIKEETQYF
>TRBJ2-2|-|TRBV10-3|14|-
TGTGCCATCAGAGACTCTGACCTTACCGGGGAGCTGTTTTTT
CAIRDSDLTGELFF
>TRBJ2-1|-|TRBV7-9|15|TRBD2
TGTGCCAGCAGCTTGGCTAGCGGGAGGAGGAGTGAGCAGTTCTTC
CASSLASGRRSEQFF
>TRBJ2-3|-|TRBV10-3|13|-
TGTGCCATCGCCCCTGAGGGAATAGATACGCAGTATTTT
CAIAPEGIDTQYF
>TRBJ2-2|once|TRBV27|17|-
TGTGCCAGCAGTTTAACGGGATGGGGGCCCCACACCGGGGAGCTGTTTTTT
CASSLTGWGPHTGELFF
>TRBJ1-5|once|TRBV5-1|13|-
TGCGCCAGCAGAATATACGAGGGAAAGCCCCAGCATTTT
CASRIYEGKPQHF
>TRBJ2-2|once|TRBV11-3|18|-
TGTGCCAGCAGCTCAAGAACAGGAGTAAATACGAACACCGGGGAGCTGTTTTTT
CASSSRTGVNTNTGELFF
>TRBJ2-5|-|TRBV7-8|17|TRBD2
TGTGCCAGCAGCCGAGGGCCAGTAGCGGGACTTCAAGAGACCCAGTACTTC
CASSRGPVAGLQETQYF
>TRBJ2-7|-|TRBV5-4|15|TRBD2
TGTGCCAGCAGCTTTATCGGGGGGTCGGTTTACGAGCAGTACTTC
CASSFIGGSVYEQYF
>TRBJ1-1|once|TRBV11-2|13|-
TGTGCCAGCTCACAGGGTAGGAACACTGAAGCTTTCTTT
CASSQGRNTEAFF
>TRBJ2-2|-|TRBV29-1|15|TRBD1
TGCAGCGTCCGTGGGGACAGGGGGCCTACCGGGGAGCTGTTTTTT
CSVRGDRGPTGELFF
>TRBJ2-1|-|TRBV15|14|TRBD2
TGTGCCACCAGCAGAGGGGGACTAAACAATGAGCAGTTCTTC
CATSRGGLNNEQFF
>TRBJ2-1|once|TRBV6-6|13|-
TGTGCCAGGGGGGGGCAGGGGAACAATGAGCAGTTCTTC
CARGGQGNNEQFF
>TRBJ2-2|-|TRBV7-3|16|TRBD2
TGTGCCAGCAGCCCGGGACCTGGCCTTCTAGCGGGAGGGCTGTTTTTT
CASSPGPGLLAGGLFF
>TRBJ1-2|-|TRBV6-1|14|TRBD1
TGTGCCAGCAGTGAAGCGCTAACAGGGGGGCTCGACACCTTC
CASSEALTGGLDTF
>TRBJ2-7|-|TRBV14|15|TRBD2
TGTGCCAGCAGCCCCGTATTAGCGGGAGTGTACGAGCAGTACTTC
CASSPVLAGVYEQYF
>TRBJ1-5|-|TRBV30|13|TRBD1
TGTGCCTGGAGTTTACAGGGGAATCAGCCCCAGCATTTT
CAWSLQGNQPQHF
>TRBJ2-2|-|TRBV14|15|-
TGTGCCAGCAGCCTAAAAAGAGCCTCCACCGGGGAGCTGTTTTTT
CASSLKRASTGELFF
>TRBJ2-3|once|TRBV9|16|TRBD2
TGTGCCAGCAGCTTTAGGGAGGGATCTAGCACAGATACGCAGTATTTT
CASSFREGSSTDTQYF
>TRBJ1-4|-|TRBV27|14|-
TGTGCCAGCAGTTTGCAGGCAACTAATGAAAAACTGTTTTTT
CASSLQATNEKLFF